The 32 T cell receptor beta chains listed next were all sequenced from one sample in a study of T cells after yellow fever vaccination. Using its own MiXCR run on the 5' RACE reads, TCRdb lists one record per CDR3 protein. This table has 450,000 to 650,000 distinct CDR3 sequences, around an eighth appearing once. The material was PBMCs, obtained on the day of the yellow fever booster vaccination. All receptors derive from a man aged 25 to 45 who received the YFV17D yellow fever vaccine.

The chain uses TRBV11-1 and TRBJ2-7; D is possibly TRBD2 (6 bases). The length of the CDR3 is 17 residues. The germline gives CDR1 SGHAT, CDR2 FQDESV (reference sequence). Trimming cost V 3 bases and J 5 bases, with 23 bases left between them. The CDR3 here is CASSLAFVGRMFDEQYF. The CDR3 nucleotides are TGTGCCAGCAGCTTGGCGTTTGTAGGGAGGATGTTCGACGAGCAGTACTTC.

This clonotype has at least ten counts. This rearrangement joins TRBV11-2 to TRBJ2-1, with 7 bases fitting TRBD2. Germline trimming cut 11 bases from V and 8 bases from J; bases unmatched to any gene: 15. The CDR3 spans 14 residues. Per germline, CDR1 SGHAT and CDR2 FQNNGV. The DNA for the CDR3 is TGTGCCTCCAGCCCCACTAGCGTCCTGGATGAGCAGTTCTTC. This gives the protein CASSPTSVLDEQFF.

This clonotype was seen a handful of times. The chain combines TRBV19 with TRBJ1-5; 7 positions match TRBD1. This CDR3 has 14 residues. V lost 4 bases to trimming and J lost 4 bases; unmatched junction nucleotides: 4. The germline V gene has CDR1 LNHDA and CDR2 SQIVND (reference sequence). This CDR3 reads CASSRQGWNQPQHF. CDR3 bases: TGTGCCAGTAGTAGACAGGGTTGGAATCAGCCCCAGCATTTT.

This clonotype came up a few times. This chain links TRBV25-1 with TRBJ2-7; 10 bases align to TRBD2. Germline CDR1 reads MGHDK; CDR2 reads SYGVNS. The CDR3 sequence is 13 residues long. Trimming took 5 bases from V and 5 from J; bases not matched to a gene: 3. CDR3 nucleotide sequence: TGTGCCAGCAGTCGGACTAGCGGTAACGAGCAGTACTTC. It specifies CASSRTSGNEQYF.

The chain has TRBV12-3 or TRBV12-4 and TRBJ2-2, with D hard to call. V dropped 5 bases and J dropped 4 bases, with 8 bases sitting between them. CDR3 length equals 13 residues. The CDR3 region is CASSPVSTGELFF. The CDR3, as DNA: TGTGCCAGCAGTCCGGTTAGCACCGGGGAGCTGTTTTTT.

This clonotype showed up many times. One junction end does not reproduce the germline sequence, and a read error may be involved. The chain links TRBV5-1 to TRBJ1-1; the D gene is possibly TRBD1 (5 bases). Per germline, CDR1 SGHRS and CDR2 YFSETQ. This CDR3 has 14 amino acids. CDR3 sequence reads: CASSLGGVNTEAFF. As DNA, the CDR3 is TGTGCCAGCAGCTTGGGAGGGGTAAACACTGAAGCTTTCTTT.

The chain joins TRBV20-1 to TRBJ2-3, with TRBD1 matching over 8 bases. The CDR3 extends over 16 amino acids. The germline V gene has CDR1 DFQATT and CDR2 SNEGSKA (reference sequence). Unmatched junction bases numbered 8, after V lost 1 base and J lost 2 bases. The CDR3 DNA sequence: TGCAGTGCTAGAGTTGTGCAGGGGGCCTACACAGATACGCAGTATTTT. It translates to CSARVVQGAYTDTQYF.

This rearrangement joins TRBV6-2 or TRBV6-3 to TRBJ2-1; weak D call: TRBD2 (5 bases). Trimming removed 6 bases from V and 0 bases from J, with 33 bases in between. The CDR3 covers 22 residues. Germline lookup yields CDR1 MNHEY and CDR2 SVGEGT. The CDR3 loop reads CASRPDYLDFPPKVSSYNEQFF. In nucleotides, the CDR3 is TGTGCCAGCAGGCCCGATTATTTGGACTTCCCGCCTAAAGTAAGCTCCTACAATGAGCAGTTCTTC.

This clonotype was seen more than once but under ten times. The V gene is TRBV7-2, the J gene TRBJ2-2; D gene ambiguous. With 2 bases removed from V and 0 bases from J, the gap between germline ends came to 13 bases. The CDR3 loop spans 17 amino acids. Per the germline V gene, CDR1 is SGHTA and CDR2 is FQGNSA. As DNA, the CDR3 is TGTGCCAGCAGCTTATTTTGGGATACAACGAACACCGGGGAGCTGTTTTTT. This codes for CASSLFWDTTNTGELFF.

The sample holds a few counts of this clonotype. V usage is TRBV28 and J usage is TRBJ1-2; 9 nucleotides match TRBD1. The ends lost 5 bases at V and 7 bases at J; junction bases unmatched: 5. CDR1 is MDHEN and CDR2 is SYDVKM in the germline V gene. The CDR3 runs 13 residues. The CDR3 here is CASSTGGAVGYTF. The DNA for the CDR3 is TGTGCCAGCAGTACAGGGGGCGCGGTTGGCTACACCTTC.

The table lists this clonotype with a few counts. This chain connects TRBV7-2 to TRBJ1-2, with D tentatively TRBD1 (6 bases). The ends were cut back, 3 bases at V and 6 bases at J, with 11 bases in the middle. The CDR3 covers 13 residues. The germline CDR1 and CDR2 sequences are SGHTA and FQGNSA. CDR3 sequence: CASSFDRRNGYTF. The CDR3 DNA is TGTGCCAGCAGCTTTGACAGGAGAAATGGCTACACCTTC.

This clonotype was found a few times. The chain employs TRBV5-5 and TRBJ2-3; 7 bases are a match to TRBD2. There are 16 residues in the CDR3. Germline V gene sequence: CDR1 SGHKS, CDR2 YYEKEE (reference sequence). The V segment lost 4 bases and the J segment 0 bases; nucleotides outside the gene matches: 8. CDR3 sequence (DNA): TGTGCCAGCAGCCAAAGGACTAGAGGAAGCACAGATACGCAGTATTTT. Protein: CASSQRTRGSTDTQYF.

The chain couples TRBV20-1 to TRBJ2-7; no clear D gene. This CDR3 has 14 amino acids. V lost 4 bases and J 0 bases, leaving 13 bases between the germline ends. Germline CDR1 is DFQATT and CDR2 is SNEGSKA (reference sequence). CDR3 sequence reads: CSAIPGSVSYEQYF. The DNA of the CDR3 is TGCAGTGCTATTCCGGGCTCCGTCTCCTACGAGCAGTACTTC.

There are a few counts of this clonotype. The DNA of the CDR3 is TGTGCCAGCAGCTCCGGTGGCCCGAAGCCAAATCAGCCCCAGCATTTT. Its translation: CASSSGGPKPNQPQHF. V usage is TRBV7-9 and J usage is TRBJ1-5; D gene unclear. Trimming stripped 4 bases from V and 4 bases from J, with 17 bases between. Germline CDR1 SEHNR, CDR2 FQNEAQ (reference sequence). The CDR3 loop spans 16 amino acids.

This clonotype showed up just a few times. The J gene is TRBJ2-3, the V gene TRBV7-8, with a tentative D call TRBD2 (5 bases). The CDR3 covers 17 residues. CDR1 and CDR2 from the germline V gene are SGHVS and FQNEAQ. The V gene lost 6 bases and the J gene lost 4 bases, with 23 bases spanning the gap. CDR3 loop: CASRSPAGSVGSDTQYF. CDR3 nucleotides: TGTGCCAGCAGATCCCCAGCCGGTAGCGTAGGTTCAGATACGCAGTATTTT.

This clonotype has a count of ten or more. J is TRBJ2-4 and V is TRBV2; TRBD2 is a possible D gene (6 bases). The ends were cut back, 9 bases at V and 3 bases at J, with 18 bases in the middle. This CDR3 comprises 15 residues. Germline V gives CDR1 SNHLY, CDR2 FYNNEI. The chain's CDR3 is CASGAGDPIKNIQYF. CDR3 DNA: TGTGCCAGTGGAGCGGGCGACCCTATCAAAAACATTCAGTACTTC.

The V and J genes are TRBV5-6 and TRBJ2-3, with no clear D. The germline CDR1 and CDR2 sequences are SGHDT and YYEEEE. This CDR3 is 13 amino acids long. Trimming cost V 6 bases and J 5 bases, with 13 bases left between them. The CDR3: CASTLMPVDTQYF. CDR3 in DNA: TGTGCCAGCACTTTGATGCCTGTAGATACGCAGTATTTT.

The chain uses TRBV6-5 and TRBJ2-3, with D tentatively TRBD2 (6 bases). The V gene's germline CDR1 is MNHEY and CDR2 SVGAGI. The length of the CDR3 is 17 residues. Deletions cut 0 bases from V and 4 bases from J, with 17 bases between. This chain's CDR3 is CASSYSRRAGSSDTQYF. The CDR3 DNA follows: TGTGCCAGCAGTTACTCGAGACGGGCGGGATCATCAGATACGCAGTATTTT.

This clonotype was found a few times. This chain connects TRBV18 to TRBJ1-6; D gene ambiguous. The V gene lost 0 bases and the J gene lost 10 bases, with 13 bases spanning the gap. This CDR3 has 15 residues. CDR1 is KGHSH and CDR2 is LQKENI in the germline V gene. The DNA of the CDR3 is TGTGCCAGCTCACCACCATCGGGTAGTGGGTCACCCCTCCACTTT. It yields the protein CASSPPSGSGSPLHF.

V and J are TRBV5-1 and TRBJ1-6, with 7 bases that match TRBD1. CDR1 and CDR2 (germline): SGHRS, YFSETQ. The CDR3 consists of 17 residues. V lost 1 base to trimming and J lost 5 bases; unmatched junction nucleotides: 9. The CDR3: CASSLWASRGNNSPLHF. The DNA of the CDR3 is TGCGCCAGCAGCTTGTGGGCTTCCAGGGGGAATAATTCACCCCTCCACTTT.

The CDR3 nucleotides read TGTGCCAGCAGTTACTCGTGGGCAGGGACTAATGAAAAACTGTTTTTT. The encoded protein is CASSYSWAGTNEKLFF. V usage is TRBV6-5 and J usage is TRBJ1-4, with D maybe TRBD1 (5 bases). The germline V gene encodes CDR1 MNHEY and CDR2 SVGAGI. The CDR3 consists of 16 residues. The V end lost 0 bases, the J end lost 2 bases, and 10 bases lay between the germline ends.

The CDR3 loop reads CASKEGGGSYNEQFF. CDR3 sequence (DNA): TGTGCCAGTAAGGAGGGGGGGGGCTCCTACAATGAGCAGTTCTTC. The chain carries TRBV19 and TRBJ2-1, with a weak D call TRBD2 (7 bases). Germline V gene sequence: CDR1 LNHDA, CDR2 SQIVND (reference sequence). The CDR3 is 15 residues long. V lost 7 bases and J 0 bases, leaving 13 bases between the germline ends.

The chain has TRBV20-1 and TRBJ2-1; D is undetermined. The CDR3 is made up of 14 amino acids. Trimming stripped 1 base from V and 8 bases from J, with 15 bases between. Germline V CDR1 and CDR2: DFQATT, SNEGSKA (reference sequence). In DNA form, the CDR3 reads TGCAGTGCTAGAGGTGGGCGCGGCGGCGATGAGCAGTTCTTC. Its protein is CSARGGRGGDEQFF.

The chain links TRBV29-1 to TRBJ2-7; 7 bases line up with TRBD2. CDR1 is SQVTM and CDR2 is ANQGSEA in the germline V gene. V shed 4 bases and J 0 bases; nucleotides not matched to a gene: 9. This CDR3 has 15 amino acids. CDR3 nucleotide sequence: TGCAGCGTTGCCGGGGGGACCGAGATCTCCTACGAGCAGTACTTC. Translating gives CSVAGGTEISYEQYF.

This clonotype was seen at least ten times. The chain is built from TRBV29-1 and TRBJ2-3, with a tentative D call TRBD2 (6 bases). The CDR3 is 16 amino acids. Germline assignment: CDR1 SQVTM and CDR2 ANQGSEA. With 7 bases removed from V and 5 bases from J, the gap between germline ends came to 25 bases. In DNA, the CDR3 is TGCAGCGACAATTCGGGGGAGTCCGTTCGTATAGATACGCAGTATTTT. This sequence encodes CSDNSGESVRIDTQYF.

In its sample, this clonotype was seen a few times. The chain has TRBV18 and TRBJ1-4, with D perhaps TRBD1 (6 bases). V shed 1 base and J shed 5 bases, with 11 bases lying between them. Germline V gene lookup returns CDR1 KGHSH and CDR2 LQKENI. CDR3 length: 15 amino acids. CDR3 sequence (DNA): TGTGCCAGCTCACCACTTCCAGGGGAAAATGAAAAACTGTTTTTT. Its protein is CASSPLPGENEKLFF.

This clonotype was seen only a few times. The genes are TRBV6-2 or TRBV6-3 and TRBJ2-7; D gene unclear. CDR1 is MNHEY, CDR2 SVGEGT, per germline. V was shortened by 4 bases and J by 6 bases, with 13 bases between the two germline ends. The CDR3 extends over 13 amino acids. The CDR3 loop reads CASSSIKGSEQYF. CDR3 in DNA: TGTGCCAGCAGTTCCATCAAGGGTTCCGAGCAGTACTTC.

The chain carries TRBV9 and TRBJ1-6; possibly TRBD1 for D (5 bases). V lost 3 bases to trimming and J lost 4 bases, with 11 bases between them. The CDR3 loop spans 15 amino acids. Germline V lookup: CDR1 SGDLS, CDR2 YYNGEE. The CDR3 nucleotides read TGTGCCAGCAGCGAGGCCGGGACGTATAATTCACCCCTCCACTTT. This encodes CASSEAGTYNSPLHF.

The chain has TRBV7-2 and TRBJ2-7; D tentatively reads TRBD1 or TRBD2 (6 bases each). The CDR3 consists of 14 residues. V gave up 5 bases and J gave up 1 base, with 12 bases separating them. Germline V CDR1 and CDR2: SGHTA, FQGNSA. The chain's CDR3 is CASSPRGVSYEQYF. The CDR3 bases are TGTGCCAGCAGCCCAAGGGGGGTATCCTACGAGCAGTACTTC. The entire variable domain, with the rest obtained from reference TRBV7-2 and TRBJ2-7, is as follows: GAGVSQSPSNKVTEKGKDVELRCDPISGHTALYWYRQSLGQGLEFLIYFQGNSAPDKSGLPSDRFSAERTGGSVSTLTIQRTQQEDSAVYLCASSPRGVSYEQYFGPGTRLTVT.

This clonotype occurred a few times. V usage is TRBV29-1 and J usage is TRBJ2-7, with D perhaps matching TRBD2 (5 bases). This CDR3 is built from 17 residues. Looked up from germline, CDR1 is SQVTM and CDR2 is ANQGSEA. Trimming took off 5 bases at V and 4 bases at J, with 27 bases between the two ends. The CDR3 DNA reads TGCAGCGTTCGGTCTCGTGTTAATCAAGGGCCGGGGTACGAGCAGTACTTC. Protein sequence: CSVRSRVNQGPGYEQYF.

This clonotype was counted many times. The chain carries TRBV5-1 and TRBJ2-7; 11 positions agree with TRBD1. The CDR3 totals 15 residues. Trimming took 4 bases from V and 3 from J; bases not matched to a gene: 6. Germline V gene lookup returns CDR1 SGHRS and CDR2 YFSETQ. The CDR3, as DNA: TGCGCCAGCAGCCGCACCGGGACAGGGGGCTACGAGCAGTACTTC. Its translation is CASSRTGTGGYEQYF.

This clonotype appeared a few times. This rearrangement joins TRBV6-5 to TRBJ2-7, with 8 bases aligning to TRBD1. The J segment lost 6 bases and the V segment lost 0 bases, leaving 7 bases of the junction unmatched. Germline CDR1 is MNHEY and CDR2 is SVGAGI. CDR3 length: 15 residues. DNA for the CDR3: TGTGCCAGCAGTTACTCGATAGGACAGGGAGGCGAGCAGTACTTC. Residues: CASSYSIGQGGEQYF.